These T cell receptor beta chains were read from a single sample in a study of blood T cells in healthy people across ages. Via MiXCR, TCRdb re-called the 5' RACE reads, giving one row per CDR3 protein. The table shows 1,800,000 or so distinct CDR3 sequences, with roughly 43% occurring only once. The sequenced material came from blood. Receptor source: a human donor in good health. Both conserved end residues are part of each CDR3. A D gene is named only where the DNA matches it firmly. Only part of the rows carry a size: once, few, many, or a class if the clone is expanded.

NA,NA,TRBV12-3/TRBV12-4,TRBJ1-1,15,TGTGCCAGCAGGGGGGGACCCCCTGGAGGCACTGAAGCTTTCTTT,CASRGGPPGGTEAFF
TRBD2,NA,TRBV4-2,TRBJ2-4,18,TGTGCCAGCAGCCAAGATTATGGTCCGACTAGCGGGGAGCGCATTCAGTACTTC,CASSQDYGPTSGERIQYF
NA,few,TRBV28,TRBJ1-2,15,TGTGCCAGCAGTTTACGAGGCAGCCCCCTCTATGGCTACACCTTC,CASSLRGSPLYGYTF
NA,NA,TRBV4-3,TRBJ1-6,16,TGCGCCAGCAGCCAAGGCAGCCGGCCCTATAATTCACCCCTCCACTTT,CASSQGSRPYNSPLHF
TRBD2,NA,TRBV9,TRBJ2-1,18,TGTGCCAGCAGCCAAGGGGGGTCCTTGGGACTAGCGTTAAGTGAGCAGTTCTTC,CASSQGGSLGLALSEQFF
NA,few,TRBV6-5,TRBJ1-6,15,TGTGCCAGCACCCCAACTAACTTCTATAATTCACCCCTCCACTTT,CASTPTNFYNSPLHF
NA,few,TRBV27,TRBJ2-4,15,TGTGCCAGCAGTCCCGGGGGCAGCAGGGGGGACGAGCAGTGCTTC,CASSPGGSRGDEQCF
NA,once,TRBV20-1,TRBJ2-1,13,TGCAGTGCTAATCAGGGCCTGGGGGATGAGCAGTTCTTC,CSANQGLGDEQFF
TRBD1,NA,TRBV5-1,TRBJ2-3,14,TGCGCCAGGGACAGACAGGGGCGCACAGATACGCAGTATTTT,CARDRQGRTDTQYF
TRBD2,few,TRBV6-5,TRBJ2-6,19,TGTGCCAGCAGTTACCAGTGGGCTAGCGGGGGCTCTGGGGCCAACGTCCTGACTTTC,CASSYQWASGGSGANVLTF
TRBD1,NA,TRBV7-2,TRBJ2-7,15,TGTGCCAGCAGCGATTGGACAGGGGGAGGCCACGAGCAGTACTTC,CASSDWTGGGHEQYF
NA,NA,TRBV3-1,TRBJ2-2,12,TGTGCCAGCAGTTTCGGGGGAGGGGAGCTGTTTTTT,CASSFGGGELFF
NA,few,TRBV27,TRBJ2-7,15,TGTGCCAGCAGTTTACGGGGGCTGCTCTCCTACGAGCAGTACTTC,CASSLRGLLSYEQYF
NA,few,TRBV20-1,TRBJ1-4,14,TGCAGTGCTAGACGCAGGAGATTCAATGAAAAACTGTTTTTT,CSARRRRFNEKLFF
NA,few,TRBV27,TRBJ2-7,13,TGTGCCAGCAGTTTATCGGAGACATACGAGCAGTACTTC,CASSLSETYEQYF
NA,NA,TRBV18,TRBJ2-7,15,TGTGCCAGCTCACCATGGGAGGCCTTCGGGTACGAGCAGTACTTC,CASSPWEAFGYEQYF
TRBD2,NA,TRBV5-5,TRBJ2-7,15,TGTGCCAGCAGCCCGGGACTAGCGGGGTTCAATGAGCAGTACTTC,CASSPGLAGFNEQYF
NA,few,TRBV12-3/TRBV12-4,TRBJ2-7,15,TGTGCCAGCAGTTCCGAGGGGGGAACCTTCTACGAGCAGTACTTC,CASSSEGGTFYEQYF
TRBD1,NA,TRBV20-1,TRBJ2-7,14,TGCAGTGCTAGCTGCCCGGGACAGGTATCCGAGCAGTACTTC,CSASCPGQVSEQYF
NA,NA,TRBV9,TRBJ1-3,14,TGTGCCAGCAGCGGAATGGGATGGGGAAACACCATATATTTT,CASSGMGWGNTIYF
TRBD1,few,TRBV7-9,TRBJ2-7,14,TGTGCCAGCAACCCCGGGACAGGGGATATCGAGCAGTACTTC,CASNPGTGDIEQYF
NA,few,TRBV29-1,TRBJ2-1,14,TGCAGCGGAACCGGCGGACAAGACGGCAATGAGCAGTTCTTC,CSGTGGQDGNEQFF
NA,NA,TRBV20-1,TRBJ2-3,13,TGCAGTGCTAGAGATCAGGGGCGGGATACGCAGTATTTT,CSARDQGRDTQYF
NA,few,TRBV4-3,TRBJ1-1,15,TGCGCCAGCAGCCAAGATCGTAGGGGGGACACTGAAGCTTTCTTT,CASSQDRRGDTEAFF
TRBD1,NA,TRBV4-1,TRBJ1-1,14,TGCGCCAGCAGCCAAGGTGACAGGGGCCCTGAAGCTTTCTTT,CASSQGDRGPEAFF
TRBD1,NA,TRBV20-1,TRBJ1-2,14,TGCAGTGCAAAACCCGGGACAGGGCGTAGGAGCTACACCTTC,CSAKPGTGRRSYTF
NA,few,TRBV7-8,TRBJ2-1,16,TGTGCCAGCAGCTTAGTTAAACAGCCGATGGTGAATGAGCAGTTCTTC,CASSLVKQPMVNEQFF
TRBD1,many,TRBV5-1,TRBJ2-7,13,TGTGCCAGCAGCTCGGACAGGGGCTACGAGCAGTACTTC,CASSSDRGYEQYF
TRBD1,NA,TRBV24-1,TRBJ2-3,15,TGTGCCACCAGTGACACGGGACAGCCCACAGATACGCAGTATTTT,CATSDTGQPTDTQYF
NA,NA,TRBV29-1,TRBJ2-1,12,TGCAGCGTTCGTCATAGGGGCAATGAGCAGTTCTTC,CSVRHRGNEQFF
NA,few,TRBV6-6,TRBJ2-1,17,TGTGCCAGCAGCCGCTTAGGGACCGGAAAGAATACGAATGAGCAGTTCTTC,CASSRLGTGKNTNEQFF
TRBD2,few,TRBV9,TRBJ2-7,15,TGTGCCAGCAGCGTAGCTGGGACTAGCGCAGGAGAGCAGTACTTC,CASSVAGTSAGEQYF
NA,NA,TRBV27,TRBJ2-6,17,TGTGCCAGCAGCCCGACGGGAATTAGCCCTGGGGCCAACGTCCTGACTTTC,CASSPTGISPGANVLTF
NA,NA,TRBV19,TRBJ1-3,13,TGTGCCAGTAGCGACATTTCTGGAAACACCATATATTTT,CASSDISGNTIYF
NA,NA,TRBV5-1,TRBJ2-2,15,TGCGCCAGCAGCTTGGGACAGTCGAACACCGGGGAGCGGTTTTTT,CASSLGQSNTGERFF
NA,NA,TRBV28,TRBJ2-3,15,TGTGCCAGCAGCCCCGGACTCCCCCAGGGAGATACGCAGTATTTT,CASSPGLPQGDTQYF
NA,NA,TRBV7-2,TRBJ1-2,13,TGTGCCAGCAGCTTCAGAGGGGAGATTGGCTACACCTTC,CASSFRGEIGYTF
NA,NA,TRBV30,TRBJ1-2,14,TGTGCCTGGAGTGTACTGGACAGCAACTATGGCTACACCTTC,CAWSVLDSNYGYTF
NA,few,TRBV20-1,TRBJ2-1,18,TGCAGTGCTAAGGCTTACCGGGACTTAGAACTAGACAGCAATGAGCAGTTCTTC,CSAKAYRDLELDSNEQFF
TRBD1,NA,TRBV7-9,TRBJ2-5,16,TGTGCCAGCAGCTCCAGACAGGGGAGGATGGACGAGACCCAGTACTTC,CASSSRQGRMDETQYF